These 29 T cell receptor beta chains were all obtained from the same sample, sequenced in a study of Tregs in tolerant kidney transplant recipients. Only in-frame clones appear in the TCRdb table, and some are missing; sequencing was by immunoSEQ multiplex PCR. This sample has about 240,000 clones, with about 86% found just once. Sequencing was carried out using CD4+ T cells from blood. These TCRs come from a human donor in good health.

This chain uses TRBV25-1 with TRBJ1-4, with TRBD1 as a possible D gene (5 bases). The CDR3 loop spans 14 amino acids. From germline, CDR1 is MGHDK and CDR2 SYGVNS. The ends were cut back, 7 bases at V and 0 bases at J, with 9 bases in the middle. The DNA of the CDR3 is TGTGCCAGCATAGTGGGGGCAACTAATGAAAAACTGTTTTTT. This codes for CASIVGATNEKLFF.

In its sample, this clone was seen once. The chain employs TRBV18 and TRBJ2-7; 8 bases are a match to TRBD1. The CDR3 length is 13 residues. The germline V gene has CDR1 KGHSH and CDR2 LQKENI. With V trimmed by 3 bases and J by 7 bases, 5 bases remained unmatched. The CDR3 protein is CASSPDRGGEQYF. CDR3 DNA sequence: TGTGCCAGCTCACCCGACAGGGGTGGGGAGCAGTACTTC.

The chain has TRBV29-1 and TRBJ2-2, with 7 bases that match TRBD1. V gave up 2 bases and J gave up 5 bases; unmatched junction bases: 2. CDR1 is SQVTM, CDR2 ANQGSEA, per germline. This CDR3 is 13 amino acids long. The DNA of the CDR3 is TGCAGCGTTGAAAACAGGGGTACCGGGGAGCTGTTTTTT. This encodes CSVENRGTGELFF.

V gene TRBV2 combines with J gene TRBJ2-1; D unresolved. Germline values: CDR1 SNHLY, CDR2 FYNNEI. V was trimmed by 4 bases and J by 10 bases, leaving 8 bases between them. This CDR3 comprises 11 residues. This CDR3 reads CASSVADEQFF. The CDR3 nucleotides read TGTGCCAGCAGTGTGGCAGACGAGCAGTTCTTC. The whole variable domain, remainder taken from reference TRBV2 and TRBJ2-1, is EPEVTQTPSHQVTQMGQEVILRCVPISNHLYFYWYRQILGQKVEFLVSFYNNEISEKSEIFDDQFSVERPDGSNFTLKIRSTKLEDSAMYFCASSVADEQFFGPGTRLTVL.

The V gene is TRBV10-3, the J gene TRBJ1-5, with TRBD1 identical over 9 bases. This CDR3 contains 14 residues. Germline lookup yields CDR1 ENHRY and CDR2 SYGVKD. V dropped 6 bases and J dropped 8; count of bases not matched to a gene: 8. CDR3 DNA sequence: TGTGCCATCAGCTCGGACAGGGGTGTTGAGCCCCAGCATTTT. Its protein product is CAISSDRGVEPQHF.

The V and J genes are TRBV4-2 and TRBJ1-2; 10 bases match TRBD1. V lost 4 bases and J lost 6; bases outside the gene matches: 5. CDR3 size: 14 residues. Germline-derived CDR1 and CDR2 are LGHNA and YNFKEQ. The CDR3 coding sequence is TGTGCCAGCAGCCGTTCCGGGACAGGGGATGGCTACACCTTC. Amino acid sequence: CASSRSGTGDGYTF.

The genes are TRBV11-2 and TRBJ1-1, with a tentative D call TRBD1 (6 bases). Germline-derived CDR1 and CDR2 are SGHAT and FQNNGV. This CDR3 is built from 13 residues. Trimming took 5 bases from V and 11 from J, leaving 18 bases between them. For the CDR3, the DNA is TGTGCCAGCAGCCCTCGGACAGACCCATTGGCTTTCTTT. Encoded protein: CASSPRTDPLAFF.

The chain is built from TRBV30 and TRBJ2-3, with TRBD2 matching over 9 bases. J gave up 3 bases and V 7 bases, and 5 bases lay outside the gene matches. Germline assignment: CDR1 GTSNPN and CDR2 SVGIG (reference sequence). The CDR3 spans 13 residues. For the CDR3, the DNA is TGTGCCTCGGCGGGGGGGTTAACAGATACGCAGTATTTT. Translated, it gives CASAGGLTDTQYF.

The rearrangement joins TRBV7-8 to TRBJ2-7; 7 bases agree with TRBD1. CDR3 size: 16 residues. J was trimmed by 3 bases and V by 4 bases; bases with no gene match: 12. In germline, CDR1 is SGHVS, CDR2 FQNEAQ. CDR3 sequence (DNA): TGTGCCAGCAGCTACCCCCCGACAGGGAACTACTACGAGCAGTACTTC. It encodes CASSYPPTGNYYEQYF.

About this clone: Other DNA sequences of this sample code for an identical CDR3. The chain employs TRBV20-1 and TRBJ2-3; no reliable D call. Germline V gene data show CDR1 as DFQATT and CDR2 as SNEGSKA (reference sequence). The CDR3 contains 11 residues. V was shortened by 6 bases and J by 2 bases, with 6 bases between the two germline ends. CDR3 amino acids: CSATSTDTQYF. DNA of the CDR3: TGCAGTGCGACCTCCACAGATACGCAGTATTTT.

The chain recombines TRBV18 with TRBJ2-1, with D possibly TRBD1 on 6 matching bases. V dropped 5 bases and J dropped 9 bases, with 17 bases sitting between them. This CDR3 spans 14 amino acids. Germline V gene sequence: CDR1 KGHSH, CDR2 LQKENI. The CDR3 DNA is TGTGCCAGCTCATTTACCGGGACAACTAGTGAGCAGTTCTTC. Amino acids: CASSFTGTTSEQFF.

The V gene is TRBV5-4, the J gene TRBJ1-2; D not resolved. V was pared by 4 bases and J by 8 bases, with 12 bases between. The CDR3 runs to 12 residues. The V gene's germline CDR1 is SGHNT and CDR2 YYREEE (reference sequence). This chain's CDR3 is CASSPRAGGYTF. Here the CDR3 DNA reads TGTGCCAGCAGCCCTCGGGCGGGGGGCTACACCTTC. Looking up the rest from reference TRBV5-4 and TRBJ1-2 gives the full variable domain: ETGVTQSPTHLIKTRGQQVTLRCSSQSGHNTVSWYQQALGQGPQFIFQYYREEENGRGNFPPRFSGLQFPNYSSELNVNALELDDSALYLCASSPRAGGYTFGSGTRLTVV.

The chain links TRBV6-5 to TRBJ2-3, with TRBD2 matching 11 bases. The CDR3 runs to 15 residues. Losses at the gene ends were 7 bases for V and 6 bases for J; bases not matched to a gene: 9. The germline V gene encodes CDR1 MNHEY and CDR2 SVGAGI. CDR3 bases: TGTGCCAGCATTCCAAAGGGACTAGCGGCCGATACGCAGTATTTT. Protein product: CASIPKGLAADTQYF.

The rearrangement joins TRBV5-1 to TRBJ1-5; 7 positions match TRBD1. V shed 4 bases and J 5 bases; nucleotides not matched to a gene: 6. This CDR3 region has 14 residues. Per germline, CDR1 SGHRS and CDR2 YFSETQ. The CDR3 DNA sequence: TGCGCCAGCAGCATTACAGGGGATGATCAGCCCCAGCATTTT. It encodes CASSITGDDQPQHF.

The chain uses TRBV6-1 and TRBJ1-2; 7 positions match TRBD1. Trimming took 7 bases from V and 3 from J; bases not matched to a gene: 8. The germline V gene has CDR1 MNHNS and CDR2 SASEGT. This CDR3 contains 14 residues. CDR3 residues: CASTYRGQDYGYTF. CDR3 coding DNA: TGTGCCAGCACCTACAGGGGCCAGGACTATGGCTACACCTTC.

The chain employs TRBV9 and TRBJ2-3; maybe TRBD2 (6 bases). Germline V gene sequence: CDR1 SGDLS, CDR2 YYNGEE. The CDR3 spans 14 residues. The ends were cut back, 0 bases at V and 6 bases at J, with 11 bases in the middle. CDR3 in DNA: TGTGCCAGCAGCGTAGAACTAGCACCCGATACGCAGTATTTT. It translates to CASSVELAPDTQYF.

This chain links TRBV27 with TRBJ1-1; a weak D match, TRBD1 (6 bases). This CDR3 has 18 amino acids. CDR1 and CDR2 (germline): MNHEY, SMNVEV (reference sequence). V was shortened by 1 base and J by 0 bases, with 18 bases between the two germline ends. In nucleotides, the CDR3 is TGTGCCAGCAGTTTATTGGGACTCCCAGGGGCCATGAACACTGAAGCTTTCTTT. It translates to CASSLLGLPGAMNTEAFF.

The rearrangement uses TRBV10-3 and TRBJ1-1; perhaps TRBD1 as D (6 bases). The CDR3 totals 15 residues. Germline V gene data show CDR1 as ENHRY and CDR2 as SYGVKD. V was trimmed by 0 bases and J by 5 bases, leaving 13 bases between them. This chain's CDR3 is CAISESGGQETEAFF. For the CDR3, the DNA is TGTGCCATCAGTGAGTCGGGGGGCCAGGAAACTGAAGCTTTCTTT.

In nucleotides, the CDR3 is TGTGCCAGCAGCTTGATGATACTAGCGGGAGGAGCGGATACGCAGTATTTT. Residues: CASSLMILAGGADTQYF. The chain uses TRBV5-4 and TRBJ2-3; 12 nucleotides match TRBD2. The CDR3 is 17 residues long. The germline V gene has CDR1 SGHNT and CDR2 YYREEE (reference sequence). The V and J ends lost 1 base and 6 bases, in that order; junction bases with no gene match: 9. The full variable domain, rest sourced from reference TRBV5-4 and TRBJ2-3, is ETGVTQSPTHLIKTRGQQVTLRCSSQSGHNTVSWYQQALGQGPQFIFQYYREEENGRGNFPPRFSGLQFPNYSSELNVNALELDDSALYLCASSLMILAGGADTQYFGPGTRLTVL.

The V gene is TRBV7-2, the J gene TRBJ2-1; D is uncertain. V was shortened by 1 base and J by 10 bases, with 5 bases between the two germline ends. Germline CDR1 SGHTA, CDR2 FQGNSA. This CDR3 has 11 residues. CDR3 bases: TGTGCCAGCAGCTTAGTACTAGAGCAGTTCTTC. Amino acid sequence: CASSLVLEQFF.

The genes are TRBV18 and TRBJ2-7; the D gene is possibly TRBD2 (6 bases). CDR1 and CDR2 (germline): KGHSH, LQKENI. This CDR3 has 13 residues. V was shortened by 4 bases and J by 6 bases, with 13 bases between the two germline ends. CDR3 coding DNA: TGTGCCAGCTCACAAGCCCGGGACTTCGAGCAGTACTTC. Its translation is CASSQARDFEQYF. Using reference TRBV18 and TRBJ2-7 for the parts outside the CDR3, the full variable domain is NAGVMQNPRHLVRRRGQEARLRCSPMKGHSHVYWYRQLPEEGLKFMVYLQKENIIDESGMPKERFSAEFPKEGPSILRIQQVVRGDSAAYFCASSQARDFEQYFGPGTRLTVT.

The chain joins TRBV4-1 to TRBJ2-3, with D possibly TRBD2 on 6 matching bases. Per the germline V gene, CDR1 is MGHRA and CDR2 is YSYEKL. This CDR3 contains 15 residues. V was trimmed by 6 bases and J by 2 bases, leaving 15 bases between them. This chain's CDR3 is CASSRTSFNTDTQYF. The CDR3 region has the DNA TGCGCCAGCAGTCGCACTAGCTTCAACACAGATACGCAGTATTTT.

This chain uses TRBV18 with TRBJ1-1; D call uncertain. Between the trimmed V and J ends, which lost 4 bases and 5 bases, there was a span of 11 bases. The length of the CDR3 is 13 residues. Germline V gene lookup returns CDR1 KGHSH and CDR2 LQKENI. CDR3: CASSQATDTEAFF. CDR3 sequence (DNA): TGTGCCAGCTCACAGGCAACGGATACTGAAGCTTTCTTT.

This clone was seen just once. This rearrangement joins TRBV5-1 to TRBJ1-1; D possibly corresponds to TRBD1 (5 bases). The ends were cut back, 1 base at V and 0 bases at J, with 13 bases in the middle. This CDR3 spans 16 amino acids. CDR1 SGHRS and CDR2 YFSETQ come from the germline V gene. The DNA for the CDR3 is TGCGCCAGCAGCTTGTACCCCCCAGGGCTGAACACTGAAGCTTTCTTT. Protein sequence: CASSLYPPGLNTEAFF.

The chain links TRBV9 to TRBJ1-5, with unresolved D. Germline-derived CDR1 and CDR2 are SGDLS and YYNGEE. Trimming removed 3 bases at V and 1 base at J, with 11 bases between. CDR3 length: 15 amino acids. CDR3 sequence: CASSASGSSNQPQHF. In DNA, the CDR3 is TGTGCCAGCAGCGCCTCGGGCAGCAGCAATCAGCCCCAGCATTTT.

The genes are TRBV29-1 and TRBJ1-1, with D possibly TRBD1 on 6 matching bases. The CDR3 contains 14 residues. The V end was cut by 4 bases, the J end by 5 bases, with 17 bases between. Germline CDR1 is SQVTM and CDR2 is ANQGSEA. The CDR3 region is CSVGSTGRRTEAFF. The CDR3 DNA sequence: TGCAGCGTTGGGAGCACAGGGCGGAGAACTGAAGCTTTCTTT.

V is TRBV10-1 and J is TRBJ2-7, with D perhaps TRBD2 (7 bases). The CDR3 is 13 residues long. Germline V gives CDR1 WNHNN, CDR2 SYGVQD (reference sequence). Trimming removed 6 bases at V and 2 bases at J, with 11 bases between. CDR3 nucleotides: TGCGCCAGCAGCCGGCGGGGGCCCTACGAGCAGTACTTC. Its protein is CASSRRGPYEQYF.

The rearrangement links TRBV6-5 to TRBJ2-5, with D unclear. The end of the DNA aligns better with TRBJ2-7, so the J call may be wrong. This CDR3 comprises 14 residues. Germline lookup yields CDR1 MNHEY and CDR2 SVGAGI. CDR3 in amino acids: CASSYQAVTYEQYF. CDR3 bases: TGTGCCAGCAGTTACCAGGCAGTAACCTACGAGCAGTACTTC.

A word on this clone: The sample contains more than one DNA sequence encoding this CDR3. The rearrangement uses TRBV6-6 and TRBJ2-2; D is perhaps TRBD2 (6 bases). This CDR3 region has 14 residues. V was cut by 6 bases and J by 7 bases, with 15 bases left in between. CDR1 is MNHNY and CDR2 is SVGAGI in the germline V gene (reference sequence). The CDR3 loop is CASSQGLGDGELFF. CDR3 bases: TGTGCCAGCAGCCAGGGACTGGGGGACGGGGAGCTGTTTTTT.